This T cell receptor (beta chain) was recorded in a study of shared clonotypes between healthy human individuals. V was pared by 0 bases and J by 8 bases, with 15 bases between. The CDR3 consists of 15 residues. Per the germline V gene, CDR1 is SGHRS and CDR2 is YFSETQ. Positive CCR7 selection of CD45RO-negative cells yielded the naive CD8 cells, and terminally differentiated effector memory CD45RA+ cells were excluded. Using immunoSEQ multiplex PCR, the repertoire was profiled, and TCRdb retains in-frame clones only, with some absent. The sample shows millions of clones, about 95% of them seen only once.

V usage is TRBV5-1 and J usage is TRBJ2-1; perhaps TRBD2 as D (5 bases). This receptor was obtained from a man aged 18 to 30 in good health. Sequences were obtained from naive CD8+ T cells sorted from blood. CDR3 residues: CASSLVGAGGDEQFF. CDR3 nucleotide sequence: TGCGCCAGCAGCTTGGTGGGAGCCGGTGGAGATGAGCAGTTCTTC.